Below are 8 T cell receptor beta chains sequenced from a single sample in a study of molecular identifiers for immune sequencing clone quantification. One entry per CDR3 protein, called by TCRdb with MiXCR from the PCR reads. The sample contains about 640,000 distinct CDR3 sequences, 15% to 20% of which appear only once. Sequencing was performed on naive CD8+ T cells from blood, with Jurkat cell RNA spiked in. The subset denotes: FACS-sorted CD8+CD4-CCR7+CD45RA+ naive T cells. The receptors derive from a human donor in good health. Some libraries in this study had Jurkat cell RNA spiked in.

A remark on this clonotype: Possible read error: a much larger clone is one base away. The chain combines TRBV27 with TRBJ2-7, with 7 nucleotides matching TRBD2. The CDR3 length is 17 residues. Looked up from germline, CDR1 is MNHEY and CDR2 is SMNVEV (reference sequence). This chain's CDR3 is CATRESAGASSSYERYF. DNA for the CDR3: TGTGCCACCCGAGAGTCTGCGGGAGCCTCGAGCTCCTACGAGCGGTACTTC.

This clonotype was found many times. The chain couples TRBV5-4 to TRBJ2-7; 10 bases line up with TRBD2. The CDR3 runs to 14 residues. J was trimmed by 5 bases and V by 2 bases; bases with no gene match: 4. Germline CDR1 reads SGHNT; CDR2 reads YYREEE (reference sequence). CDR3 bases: TGTGCCAGCAGCTTTAGCGGGAGGACGCACGAGCAGTACTTC. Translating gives CASSFSGRTHEQYF.

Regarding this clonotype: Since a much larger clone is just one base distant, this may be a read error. DNA for the CDR3: TGCAGCGTTGAAGATCTCGGGCACTCGAATCAGCCCCGGCATTTT. Amino acids: CSVEDLGHSNQPRHF. The chain joins TRBV29-1 to TRBJ1-5, with no clear D. The CDR3 sequence is 15 residues long. Germline V gene data show CDR1 as SQVTM and CDR2 as ANQGSEA.

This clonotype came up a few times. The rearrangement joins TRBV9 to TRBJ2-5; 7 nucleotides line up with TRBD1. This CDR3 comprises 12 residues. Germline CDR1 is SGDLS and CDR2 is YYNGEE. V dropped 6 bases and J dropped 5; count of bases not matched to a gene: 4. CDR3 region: CASKGAEETQYF. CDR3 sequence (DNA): TGTGCCAGCAAGGGGGCCGAGGAGACCCAGTACTTC.

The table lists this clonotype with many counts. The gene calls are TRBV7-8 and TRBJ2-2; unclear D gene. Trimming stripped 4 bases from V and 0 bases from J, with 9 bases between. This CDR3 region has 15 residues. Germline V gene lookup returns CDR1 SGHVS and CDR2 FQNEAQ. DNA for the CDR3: TGTGCCAGCAGCTACCGGGCTACGAACACCGGGGAGCTGTTTTTT. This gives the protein CASSYRATNTGELFF.

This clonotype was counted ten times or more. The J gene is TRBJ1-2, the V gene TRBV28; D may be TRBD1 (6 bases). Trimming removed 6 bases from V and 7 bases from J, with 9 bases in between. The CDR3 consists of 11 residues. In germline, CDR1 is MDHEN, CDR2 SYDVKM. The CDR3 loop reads CASRGGLGYTF. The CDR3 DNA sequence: TGTGCCAGCAGGGGGGGGCTTGGCTACACCTTC.

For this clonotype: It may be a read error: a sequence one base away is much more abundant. As DNA, the CDR3 is TGCGCCAGCGGCCAAGGGGTCAATAGCAATCAGCCCCAGCATTTT. Translation gives CASGQGVNSNQPQHF. This rearrangement joins TRBV4-3 to TRBJ1-5, with D maybe TRBD1 (5 bases). CDR3 length: 15 residues. CDR1 and CDR2 (germline): LGHNA, YSLEER.

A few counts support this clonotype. CDR3 sequence reads: CASSQDEGEVPYNEQFF. The CDR3 DNA sequence: TGTGCCAGCAGCCAAGACGAAGGGGAAGTCCCCTACAATGAGCAGTTCTTC. The genes are TRBV4-2 and TRBJ2-1, with D perhaps matching TRBD1 (5 bases). V was pared by 0 bases and J by 2 bases, with 14 bases between. Germline CDR1 LGHNA, CDR2 YNFKEQ. The CDR3 contains 17 residues.